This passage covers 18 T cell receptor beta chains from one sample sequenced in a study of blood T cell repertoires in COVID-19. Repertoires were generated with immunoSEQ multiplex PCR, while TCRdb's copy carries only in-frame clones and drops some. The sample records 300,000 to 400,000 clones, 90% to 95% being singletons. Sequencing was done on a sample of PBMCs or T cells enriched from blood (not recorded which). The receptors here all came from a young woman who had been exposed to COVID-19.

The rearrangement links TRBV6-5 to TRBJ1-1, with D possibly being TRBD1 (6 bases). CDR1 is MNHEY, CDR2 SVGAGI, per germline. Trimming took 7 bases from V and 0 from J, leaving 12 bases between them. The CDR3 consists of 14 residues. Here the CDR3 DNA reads TGTGCCAGCAAAGGAACAGGGCTGAACACTGAAGCTTTCTTT. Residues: CASKGTGLNTEAFF.

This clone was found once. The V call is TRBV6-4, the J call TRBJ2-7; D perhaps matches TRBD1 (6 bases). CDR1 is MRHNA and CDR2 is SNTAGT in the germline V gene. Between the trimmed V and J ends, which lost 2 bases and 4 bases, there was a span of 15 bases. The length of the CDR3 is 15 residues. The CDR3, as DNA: TGTGCCAGCAGTGACCAGGGGCTCCGGAGGTACGAGCAGTACTTC. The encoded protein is CASSDQGLRRYEQYF.

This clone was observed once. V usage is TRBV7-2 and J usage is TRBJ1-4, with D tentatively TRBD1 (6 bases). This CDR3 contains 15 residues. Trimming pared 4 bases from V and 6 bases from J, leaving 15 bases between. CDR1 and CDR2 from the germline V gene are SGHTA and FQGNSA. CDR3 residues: CASSSRTATHEKLFF. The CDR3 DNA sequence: TGTGCCAGCAGCTCTAGGACAGCCACCCATGAAAAACTGTTTTTT.

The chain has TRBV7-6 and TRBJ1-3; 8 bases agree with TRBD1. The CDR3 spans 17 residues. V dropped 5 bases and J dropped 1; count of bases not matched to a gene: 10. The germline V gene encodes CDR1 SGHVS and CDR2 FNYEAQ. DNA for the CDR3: TGTGCCAGCAGCGGCGGACAGGGAAGTGAGTCTGGAAACACCATATATTTT. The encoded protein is CASSGGQGSESGNTIYF.

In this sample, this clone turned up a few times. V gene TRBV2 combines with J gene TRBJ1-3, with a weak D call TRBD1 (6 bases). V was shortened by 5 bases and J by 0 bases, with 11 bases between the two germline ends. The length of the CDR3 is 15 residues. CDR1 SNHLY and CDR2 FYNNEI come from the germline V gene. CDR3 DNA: TGTGCCAGCAGTTTGGACAGTCTCTCTGGAAACACCATATATTTT. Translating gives CASSLDSLSGNTIYF. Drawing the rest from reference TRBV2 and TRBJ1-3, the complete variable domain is EPEVTQTPSHQVTQMGQEVILRCVPISNHLYFYWYRQILGQKVEFLVSFYNNEISEKSEIFDDQFSVERPDGSNFTLKIRSTKLEDSAMYFCASSLDSLSGNTIYFGEGSWLTVV.

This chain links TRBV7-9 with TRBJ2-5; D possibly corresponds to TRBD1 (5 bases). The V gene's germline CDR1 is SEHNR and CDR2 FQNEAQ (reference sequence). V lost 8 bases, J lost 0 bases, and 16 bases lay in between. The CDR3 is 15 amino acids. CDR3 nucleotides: TGTGCCAGCGCCGCCGGACACCTTAACCAAGAGACCCAGTACTTC. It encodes CASAAGHLNQETQYF.

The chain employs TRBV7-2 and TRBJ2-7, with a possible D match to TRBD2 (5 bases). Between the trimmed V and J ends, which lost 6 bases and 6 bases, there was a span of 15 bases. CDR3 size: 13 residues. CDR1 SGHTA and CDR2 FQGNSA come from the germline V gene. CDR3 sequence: CASRRPGVSEQYF. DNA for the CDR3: TGTGCCAGCAGGCGACCCGGGGTGAGCGAGCAGTACTTC. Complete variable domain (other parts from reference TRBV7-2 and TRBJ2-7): GAGVSQSPSNKVTEKGKDVELRCDPISGHTALYWYRQSLGQGLEFLIYFQGNSAPDKSGLPSDRFSAERTGGSVSTLTIQRTQQEDSAVYLCASRRPGVSEQYFGPGTRLTVT.

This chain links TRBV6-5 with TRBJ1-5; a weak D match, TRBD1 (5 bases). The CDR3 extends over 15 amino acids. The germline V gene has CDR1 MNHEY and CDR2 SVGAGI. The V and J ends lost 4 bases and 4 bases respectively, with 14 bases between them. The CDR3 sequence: CASSSSVGGNQPQHF. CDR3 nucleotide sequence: TGTGCCAGCAGTTCCTCTGTGGGGGGGAATCAGCCCCAGCATTTT.

CDR3 nucleotides: TGTGCCAGTAGCCCGGGACAGGGGGTAGGGTTTTTCAACTATGGCTACACCTTC. It is translated as CASSPGQGVGFFNYGYTF. The chain uses TRBV19 and TRBJ1-2, with 11 bases matching TRBD1. The CDR3 is 18 amino acids. CDR1 and CDR2 from the germline V gene are LNHDA and SQIVND (reference sequence). With 6 bases clipped from V and 2 bases from J, the junction kept 14 bases outside the gene matches.

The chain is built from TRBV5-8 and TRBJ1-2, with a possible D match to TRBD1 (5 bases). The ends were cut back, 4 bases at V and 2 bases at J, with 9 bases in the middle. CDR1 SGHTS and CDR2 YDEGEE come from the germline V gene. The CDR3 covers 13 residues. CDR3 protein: CASSRQLNYGYTF. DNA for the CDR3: TGTGCCAGCAGCAGACAGCTCAACTATGGCTACACCTTC.

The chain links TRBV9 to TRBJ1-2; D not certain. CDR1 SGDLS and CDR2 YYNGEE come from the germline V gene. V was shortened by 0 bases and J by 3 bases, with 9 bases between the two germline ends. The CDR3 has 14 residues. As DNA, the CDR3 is TGTGCCAGCAGCGTAGATCCAGATCACTATGGCTACACCTTC. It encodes CASSVDPDHYGYTF.

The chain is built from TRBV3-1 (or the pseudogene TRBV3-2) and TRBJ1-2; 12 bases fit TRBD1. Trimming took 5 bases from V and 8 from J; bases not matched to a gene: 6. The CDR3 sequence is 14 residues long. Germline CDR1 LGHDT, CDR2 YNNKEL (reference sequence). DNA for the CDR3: TGTGCCAGCAGCGTCCGGGACAGGGGGCACGGCTACACCTTC. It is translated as CASSVRDRGHGYTF.

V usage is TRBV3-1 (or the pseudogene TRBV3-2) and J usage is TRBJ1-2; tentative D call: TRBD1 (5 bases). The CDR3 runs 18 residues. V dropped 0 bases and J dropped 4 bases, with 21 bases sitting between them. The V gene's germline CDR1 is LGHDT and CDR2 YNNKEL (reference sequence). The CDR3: CASSQDLGREKVSYGYTF. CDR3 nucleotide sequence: TGTGCCAGCAGCCAAGATCTGGGCAGGGAAAAAGTTAGCTATGGCTACACCTTC.

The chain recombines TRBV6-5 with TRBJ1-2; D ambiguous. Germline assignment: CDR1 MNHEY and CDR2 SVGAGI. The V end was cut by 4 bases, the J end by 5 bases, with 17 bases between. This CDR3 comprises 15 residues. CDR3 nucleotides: TGTGCCAGCAGTTCAGGCGGGGAAAAGGGTTATGGCTACACCTTC. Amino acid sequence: CASSSGGEKGYGYTF.

The chain's CDR3 is CASSQEMLAGGPEFF. The CDR3, as DNA: TGCGCCAGCAGCCAAGAGATGCTAGCGGGGGGGCCTGAGTTCTTC. The chain joins TRBV4-1 to TRBJ2-1, with 12 bases fitting TRBD2. The CDR3 runs to 15 residues. J was trimmed by 14 bases and V by 0 bases; bases with no gene match: 8. The germline V gene has CDR1 MGHRA and CDR2 YSYEKL.

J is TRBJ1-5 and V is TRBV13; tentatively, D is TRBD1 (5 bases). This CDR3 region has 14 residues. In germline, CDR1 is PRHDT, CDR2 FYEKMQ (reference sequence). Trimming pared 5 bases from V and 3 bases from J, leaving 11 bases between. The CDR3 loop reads CASSRGQNNQPQHF. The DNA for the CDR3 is TGTGCCAGCAGCCGCGGACAAAACAATCAGCCCCAGCATTTT.

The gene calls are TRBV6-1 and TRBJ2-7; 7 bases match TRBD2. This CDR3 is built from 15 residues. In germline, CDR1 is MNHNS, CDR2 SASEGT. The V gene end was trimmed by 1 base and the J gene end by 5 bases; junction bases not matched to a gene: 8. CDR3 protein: CASSEELGGTHEQYF. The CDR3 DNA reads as TGTGCCAGCAGTGAAGAGCTGGGGGGGACTCACGAGCAGTACTTC.

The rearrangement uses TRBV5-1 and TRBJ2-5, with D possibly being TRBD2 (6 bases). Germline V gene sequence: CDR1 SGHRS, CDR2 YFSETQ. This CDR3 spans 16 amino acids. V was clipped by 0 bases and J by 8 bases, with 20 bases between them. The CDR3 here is CASSLAGGHFRETQYF. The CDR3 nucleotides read TGCGCCAGCAGCTTGGCCGGGGGTCACTTCCGAGAAACCCAGTACTTC.